The clone carrying this T cell receptor (beta chain) showed up just a few times. Antigen unknown. Clones were sequenced by immunoSEQ multiplex PCR, and TCRdb holds only the in-frame ones, with some missing. The sample consists of 20,000 to 25,000 clones, under 95% of them appearing once. Time point described: peripheral blood 6 weeks after treatment start. Patients suffered from locally advanced or metastatic urothelial carcinoma. The data derive from a study of PD-L1 blockade in urothelial cancer. Study-wide background: Administration of atezolizumab to patients began in about 2014, at 1,200 mg intravenously every 3 weeks. Blood samples contained a median 141,255 T cells.

Broader study findings: By 3 weeks, tumor-associated blood clones had expanded more in durable-benefit patients.

Trimming pared 6 bases from V and 3 bases from J, leaving 15 bases between. This CDR3 spans 14 amino acids. CDR1 is KGHSH, CDR2 LQKENI, per germline. The sample here was PBMCs, taken around atezolizumab (anti-PD-L1) treatment. The chain joins TRBV18 to TRBJ2-7, with D perhaps TRBD1 (5 bases). This sequence was found in a woman aged 55-70 years with urothelial cancer. The CDR3 bases are TGTGCCAGCTCTCCATTAGACAGCTTCTACGAGCAGTACTTC. Amino acid sequence: CASSPLDSFYEQYF.